These T cell receptor beta chains were read from a single sample in a study of T cells in localized non-small cell lung cancer. TCRdb keeps only in-frame clones here, not all; method: immunoSEQ multiplex PCR. The profile covers approximately 70,000 clones, with 80% to 90% appearing a single time and 20% to 25% taken by the ten largest. The sequenced sample was peripheral blood, obtained before any cancer treatment. These TCRs come from a male donor aged 60 or over with stage III squamous cell lung carcinoma. CDR3s include the opening cysteine and the closing phenylalanine or tryptophan. D genes are given only for firm matches. Clone size is given for some rows only: seen once, a few or many times, or a class if the clone is expanded.

cdr3_nt: TGCGCCAGCAGCTTGCCCCCGGGACAGGTTAACTACAATGAGCAGTTCTTC
cdr3_aa: CASSLPPGQVNYNEQFF
j_call: TRBJ2-1
d_call: TRBD1
v_call: TRBV5-1
clone_size: -

cdr3_nt: TGTGCCAGCAGCCCCCGAGGGCGCGGGGACACCGGGGAGCTGTTTTTT
cdr3_aa: CASSPRGRGDTGELFF
j_call: TRBJ2-2
d_call: -
v_call: TRBV27
clone_size: -

cdr3_nt: TGTGCCAGCAGTGACGAGCGGGGGGGCAAATCCCAGTACTTC
cdr3_aa: CASSDERGGKSQYF
j_call: TRBJ2-5
d_call: TRBD2
v_call: TRBV6-1
clone_size: once

cdr3_nt: TGTGCCAGCAGTGAATCGTCTGGCACCGGGGAGCTGTTTTTT
cdr3_aa: CASSESSGTGELFF
j_call: TRBJ2-2
d_call: -
v_call: TRBV25-1
clone_size: medium-sized

cdr3_nt: TGTGCCAGCAGCCCAGCACGTCTCTTGGGTGGCTACACCTTC
cdr3_aa: CASSPARLLGGYTF
j_call: TRBJ1-2
d_call: -
v_call: TRBV5-4
clone_size: -

cdr3_nt: TGTGCCAGCAGTTTATCGACAGCTAGCAATCAGCCCCAGCATTTT
cdr3_aa: CASSLSTASNQPQHF
j_call: TRBJ1-5
d_call: -
v_call: TRBV27
clone_size: once

cdr3_nt: TGTGCCAGCAAATCGACAGCGAACACTGAAGCTTTCTTT
cdr3_aa: CASKSTANTEAFF
j_call: TRBJ1-1
d_call: -
v_call: TRBV6-6
clone_size: few

cdr3_nt: TGCAGCGTCCGACAGGGGGCCATCTATGGCTACACCTTC
cdr3_aa: CSVRQGAIYGYTF
j_call: TRBJ1-2
d_call: TRBD1
v_call: TRBV29-1
clone_size: -

cdr3_nt: TGTGCCAGCAGCTTAATCCCCGGGACTAGCGGGGACTGCCAGTACTTC
cdr3_aa: CASSLIPGTSGDCQYF
j_call: TRBJ2-5
d_call: TRBD2
v_call: TRBV7-9
clone_size: -

cdr3_nt: TGTGCCAGTAGTATTCCCCCGGGGATTGCCTATGGCTACACCTTC
cdr3_aa: CASSIPPGIAYGYTF
j_call: TRBJ1-2
d_call: -
v_call: TRBV19
clone_size: few

cdr3_nt: TGTGCCAGCAGCCTCCGGGACATAGGGGCCGGGGAGCTGTTTTTT
cdr3_aa: CASSLRDIGAGELFF
j_call: TRBJ2-2
d_call: -
v_call: TRBV14
clone_size: -

cdr3_nt: TGTGCCAGCAGTTCCCCGGTGAACACCGGGGAGCTGTTTTTT
cdr3_aa: CASSSPVNTGELFF
j_call: TRBJ2-2
d_call: -
v_call: TRBV6-6
clone_size: -

cdr3_nt: TGTGCCAGCAGCTTAAGGGGGCAGGAAGAAAAACTGTTTTTT
cdr3_aa: CASSLRGQEEKLFF
j_call: TRBJ1-4
d_call: TRBD1
v_call: TRBV5-6
clone_size: -

cdr3_nt: TGTGCCAGCAGCTTCGGTAGCGGGAAAGAGACCCAGTACTTC
cdr3_aa: CASSFGSGKETQYF
j_call: TRBJ2-5
d_call: TRBD2
v_call: TRBV7-9
clone_size: -

cdr3_nt: TGTGCCAGCGGACAGGGTATGGGGGAGACCCAGTACTTC
cdr3_aa: CASGQGMGETQYF
j_call: TRBJ2-5
d_call: TRBD1
v_call: TRBV6-5
clone_size: -

cdr3_nt: TGCGCCACCCAAAGACCAGACACGGACAGGGGGCGGACGAATGGCTACACCTTC
cdr3_aa: CATQRPDTDRGRTNGYTF
j_call: TRBJ1-2
d_call: TRBD1
v_call: TRBV23-1
clone_size: -

cdr3_nt: TGTGCCAGCAGCCCGACAGGGGGAGGCCAAGAGACCCAGTACTTC
cdr3_aa: CASSPTGGGQETQYF
j_call: TRBJ2-5
d_call: TRBD1
v_call: TRBV5-4
clone_size: -

cdr3_nt: TGTGCCAGCAGCGTAGGAGGGGGGGCCTACAATGAGCAGTTCTTC
cdr3_aa: CASSVGGGAYNEQFF
j_call: TRBJ2-1
d_call: -
v_call: TRBV9
clone_size: once

cdr3_nt: TGTGCCTGGCTTCAACAGGGGATAAACACTGAAGCTTTCTTT
cdr3_aa: CAWLQQGINTEAFF
j_call: TRBJ1-1
d_call: TRBD1
v_call: TRBV30
clone_size: -

cdr3_nt: TGTGCCAGCAGCTTACTTTCAGGGACTGGTACGCAGTATTTT
cdr3_aa: CASSLLSGTGTQYF
j_call: TRBJ2-3
d_call: -
v_call: TRBV11-2
clone_size: -

cdr3_nt: TGTGCCAGCAGCGTATTCCCCGGGACTGTTCGTTCTGGAAACACCATATATTTT
cdr3_aa: CASSVFPGTVRSGNTIYF
j_call: TRBJ1-3
d_call: -
v_call: TRBV9
clone_size: -

cdr3_nt: TGTGCCAGCAGTTTAATGGGACAGGGAGCTTTCTTT
cdr3_aa: CASSLMGQGAFF
j_call: TRBJ1-1
d_call: TRBD1
v_call: TRBV27
clone_size: few

cdr3_nt: TGTGCCATCAGTGAGACCCGGGCTGGGGCCAACGTCCTGACTTTC
cdr3_aa: CAISETRAGANVLTF
j_call: TRBJ2-6
d_call: -
v_call: TRBV10-3
clone_size: few

cdr3_nt: TGTGCCAGCAGCTTGGAAGTAGCAGCGTATACGCAGTATTTT
cdr3_aa: CASSLEVAAYTQYF
j_call: TRBJ2-3
d_call: -
v_call: TRBV5-4
clone_size: -

cdr3_nt: TGCAGCGTTGAAGAGTCCCCCGGGGGATCTGGAAACACCATATATTTT
cdr3_aa: CSVEESPGGSGNTIYF
j_call: TRBJ1-3
d_call: -
v_call: TRBV29-1
clone_size: -

cdr3_nt: TGCGCCAGCAGCTCGAATTCTGGAGAGACCCAGTACTTC
cdr3_aa: CASSSNSGETQYF
j_call: TRBJ2-5
d_call: -
v_call: TRBV5-1
clone_size: -

cdr3_nt: TGTGCCAGTAGTATTGGGGTTTTGAGCACTGAAGCTTTCTTT
cdr3_aa: CASSIGVLSTEAFF
j_call: TRBJ1-1
d_call: -
v_call: TRBV19
clone_size: -

cdr3_nt: TGTGCCAGCACTCGTGGTTCGGTCGGCGCTGAAGCTTTCTTT
cdr3_aa: CASTRGSVGAEAFF
j_call: TRBJ1-1
d_call: -
v_call: TRBV2
clone_size: -

cdr3_nt: TGTGCCAGTAGTATGGTTGGGGCAACTAATGAAAAACTGTTTTTT
cdr3_aa: CASSMVGATNEKLFF
j_call: TRBJ1-4
d_call: -
v_call: TRBV19
clone_size: -

cdr3_nt: TGTGCCAGCAGCTTAGATCGGGGGATCGCTGAAGCTTTCTTT
cdr3_aa: CASSLDRGIAEAFF
j_call: TRBJ1-1
d_call: -
v_call: TRBV11-2
clone_size: -

cdr3_nt: TGTGCCACCAGCAGAGGGACAGGGGTTTGGACTGAAGCTTTCTTT
cdr3_aa: CATSRGTGVWTEAFF
j_call: TRBJ1-1
d_call: TRBD1
v_call: TRBV15
clone_size: -

cdr3_nt: TGTGCCAGCAGCTTAGCATTGAACACTGAAGCTTTCTTT
cdr3_aa: CASSLALNTEAFF
j_call: TRBJ1-1
d_call: -
v_call: TRBV7-3
clone_size: -

cdr3_nt: TGTGCCAGCAGCTTAGATCTCAGGGGAAACATTCAGTACTTC
cdr3_aa: CASSLDLRGNIQYF
j_call: TRBJ2-4
d_call: -
v_call: TRBV11-2
clone_size: -

cdr3_nt: TGTGCCAGTAGTATAGATCTCGGCCAGCCCCAGCATTTT
cdr3_aa: CASSIDLGQPQHF
j_call: TRBJ1-5
d_call: -
v_call: TRBV19
clone_size: -

cdr3_nt: TGCGCCAGCAGCTTGGCGTTGAGGGGCACTGAAGCTTTCTTT
cdr3_aa: CASSLALRGTEAFF
j_call: TRBJ1-1
d_call: -
v_call: TRBV5-1
clone_size: -

cdr3_nt: TGTGCCTGGAGTGTAGACATTTATCAGCCCCAGCATTTT
cdr3_aa: CAWSVDIYQPQHF
j_call: TRBJ1-5
d_call: -
v_call: TRBV30
clone_size: -

cdr3_nt: TGTGCTAGCAGCTTAGCCCCCGATTCACCCCTCCACTTT
cdr3_aa: CASSLAPDSPLHF
j_call: TRBJ1-6
d_call: -
v_call: TRBV7-7
clone_size: -

cdr3_nt: TGTGCCAGCATATCTAGGGCGAGAAACACCGGGGAGCTGTTTTTT
cdr3_aa: CASISRARNTGELFF
j_call: TRBJ2-2
d_call: -
v_call: TRBV6-1
clone_size: -

cdr3_nt: TGCGCCAGCAGCCAAGTAGCGCCTAGCGGGGGGACAGATACGCAGTATTTT
cdr3_aa: CASSQVAPSGGTDTQYF
j_call: TRBJ2-3
d_call: TRBD2
v_call: TRBV4-3
clone_size: -

cdr3_nt: TGTGCCAGCAGCTTAGCACCGTCAGGGGTCGGGACCGGGGAGCTGTTTTTT
cdr3_aa: CASSLAPSGVGTGELFF
j_call: TRBJ2-2
d_call: -
v_call: TRBV7-2
clone_size: few

cdr3_nt: TGTGCCTGGGGGAGGACGAACACTGAAGCTTTCTTT
cdr3_aa: CAWGRTNTEAFF
j_call: TRBJ1-1
d_call: -
v_call: TRBV30
clone_size: -

cdr3_nt: TGTGCCAGTATAGGGCGACATGCCTACTCTGGAAACACCATATATTTT
cdr3_aa: CASIGRHAYSGNTIYF
j_call: TRBJ1-3
d_call: -
v_call: TRBV19
clone_size: -

cdr3_nt: TGTGCCAGCAGCTTGGGCGTCAGGGGTGACCAGCCCCAGCATTTT
cdr3_aa: CASSLGVRGDQPQHF
j_call: TRBJ1-5
d_call: -
v_call: TRBV5-6
clone_size: -

cdr3_nt: TGTGCCAGCAGCTTTACCGGGACAGGGGATGAAAAACTGTTTTTT
cdr3_aa: CASSFTGTGDEKLFF
j_call: TRBJ1-4
d_call: TRBD1
v_call: TRBV7-8
clone_size: -

cdr3_nt: TGTGCCAGCAGCTTGGTTCCGGGAGCTGGAAACACCATATATTTT
cdr3_aa: CASSLVPGAGNTIYF
j_call: TRBJ1-3
d_call: -
v_call: TRBV5-4
clone_size: -

cdr3_nt: TGCAGTGCGGACAGGGGAAGGGAGCAGTACTTC
cdr3_aa: CSADRGREQYF
j_call: TRBJ2-7
d_call: TRBD1
v_call: TRBV20-1
clone_size: -

cdr3_nt: TGTGCCAGCAGGGGGACAGCACTCAACTATGGCTACACCTTC
cdr3_aa: CASRGTALNYGYTF
j_call: TRBJ1-2
d_call: TRBD1
v_call: TRBV6-5
clone_size: -

cdr3_nt: TGTGCCAGCAGCCCGAAAGCTAGCGGGGGGGCCGGAGATACGCAGTATTTT
cdr3_aa: CASSPKASGGAGDTQYF
j_call: TRBJ2-3
d_call: TRBD2
v_call: TRBV7-9
clone_size: -

cdr3_nt: TGTGCCAGTAGTATCGGGATCGCCCCCGGGGAGCTGTTTTTT
cdr3_aa: CASSIGIAPGELFF
j_call: TRBJ2-2
d_call: -
v_call: TRBV19
clone_size: -

cdr3_nt: TGTGCCAGCAGCGATTACAATGAGCAGTTCTTC
cdr3_aa: CASSDYNEQFF
j_call: TRBJ2-1
d_call: -
v_call: TRBV25-1
clone_size: -

cdr3_nt: TGTGCCAGCATTCCCGACATGAACACCGGGGAGCTGTTTTTT
cdr3_aa: CASIPDMNTGELFF
j_call: TRBJ2-2
d_call: -
v_call: TRBV2
clone_size: -

cdr3_nt: TGCGCCAGCAGCTTGAGTGGCCGGGGTCGTCGGCGGGTGTTTTTT
cdr3_aa: CASSLSGRGRRRVFF
j_call: TRBJ1-4
d_call: -
v_call: TRBV5-1
clone_size: few

cdr3_nt: TGTGCCAGCAGCATACACCTTACAGGGGGTTCCTACGAGCAGTACTTC
cdr3_aa: CASSIHLTGGSYEQYF
j_call: TRBJ2-7
d_call: TRBD1
v_call: TRBV5-5
clone_size: -

cdr3_nt: TGTGCCTGGAATACGCGGGGGCTCGACACTGAAGCTTTCTTT
cdr3_aa: CAWNTRGLDTEAFF
j_call: TRBJ1-1
d_call: -
v_call: TRBV30
clone_size: -

cdr3_nt: TGTGCCAGCAGCTTAGCACAGACAGGGAGAAGGAATCAGCCCCAGCATTTT
cdr3_aa: CASSLAQTGRRNQPQHF
j_call: TRBJ1-5
d_call: TRBD1
v_call: TRBV7-8
clone_size: once

cdr3_nt: TGTGCCAGTAGTATATCCTTTCAGCCCCAGCATTTT
cdr3_aa: CASSISFQPQHF
j_call: TRBJ1-5
d_call: -
v_call: TRBV19
clone_size: -